This TCR beta chain was profiled in a study of T cell clusters in autoimmune cytopenias. Study-level findings and limits: Comparing secondary cytopenia with chronic lymphocytic leukemia showed no cluster-lack signature, apparently masked by lymphoma repertoire. Clustering suggested that physiological T cell clusters were missing in primary autoimmune cytopenia patients. Exclusive TRB clusters were approximately 3.2-fold more numerous in healthy donors than in active autoimmune hepatitis. TRB repertoire shifts in secondary cytopenia and chronic lymphocytic leukemia mostly reflected lymphoma, not autoimmunity.

TRB was amplified from roughly 0.25 ug of peripheral blood genomic DNA per sample. As concerns this clonotype: Its antigen is not known.

CDR3 length equals 13 residues. Per the germline V gene, CDR1 is DFQATT and CDR2 is SNEGSKA (reference sequence). Multiplex touch-down PCR amplified TRB using TRB-A and TRB-B pools in one tube. With the multiplex PCR reads reprocessed, TCRdb shows one record per CDR3 protein and no DNA. The sample table sets out roughly 2,800 distinct CDR3 sequences. The V gene is TRBV20-1, the J gene TRBJ2-2; the D gene TCRdb calls, TRBD1, cannot be checked with no DNA. The receptor's source is a human donor with an autoimmune cytopenia or autoimmune hepatitis (not recorded which). Sequencing input: peripheral blood. The CDR3: CSAEGGTAGELFF.